This T cell receptor (beta chain) was sequenced during a study of T cell changes during pregnancy in multiple sclerosis. Germline lookup yields CDR1 LGHNA and CDR2 YSLEER. The CDR3 totals 14 residues. Trimming took 0 bases from V and 8 from J, leaving 13 bases between them. TCRdb keeps only in-frame clones here, not all; method: immunoSEQ multiplex PCR. The table has some 60,000 clones, about 88% seen once. The sample here was CD4+ T cells from peripheral blood mononuclear cells, taken in the third trimester of pregnancy. The chain employs TRBV4-3 and TRBJ1-2; TRBD1 might be the D (5 bases). This receptor was obtained from a female donor with multiple sclerosis, enrolled in a pregnancy study. CDR3 region: CASSQDWGLRGYTF. The CDR3 bases are TGCGCCAGCAGCCAAGATTGGGGCTTACGAGGCTACACCTTC.